This T cell receptor beta chain derives from a study of T cell responses to AZD1222 COVID-19 vaccine. Study summary: Second-dose schedules of about 4 or about 12 weeks were combined. Whole-study findings and limits: Unmutated variant regions are reportedly the target of nearly half of TCRs that are spike-specific.

The length of the CDR3 is 13 residues. The germline CDR1 and CDR2 sequences are SQVTM and ANQGSEA. V lost 4 bases and J 5 bases, leaving 15 bases between the germline ends. About this clone itself: What it binds is not known.

Data came from immunoSEQ multiplex PCR; TCRdb stores just in-frame clones and leaves some out. The sample contains 200,000 to 300,000 clones, approximately 95% of which appear only once. This TCR was sampled from an adult in good health. This sample comprised peripheral blood, obtained on day 0 of AZD1222 vaccination. V and J are TRBV29-1 and TRBJ2-7; D possibly corresponds to TRBD2 (5 bases). CDR3 protein: CSVGLRPRDEQYF. In DNA form, the CDR3 reads TGCAGCGTTGGGCTCCGTCCGAGGGACGAGCAGTACTTC.